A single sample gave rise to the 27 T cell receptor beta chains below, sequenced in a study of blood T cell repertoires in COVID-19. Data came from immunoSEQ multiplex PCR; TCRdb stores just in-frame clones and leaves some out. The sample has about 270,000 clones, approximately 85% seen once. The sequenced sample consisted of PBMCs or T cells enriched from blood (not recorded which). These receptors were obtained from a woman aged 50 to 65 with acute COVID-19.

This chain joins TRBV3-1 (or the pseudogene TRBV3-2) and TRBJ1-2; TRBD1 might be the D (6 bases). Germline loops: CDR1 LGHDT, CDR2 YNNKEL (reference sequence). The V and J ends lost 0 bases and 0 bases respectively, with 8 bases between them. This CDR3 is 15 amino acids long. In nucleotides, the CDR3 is TGTGCCAGCAGCCAAGAGGCAGGGGCTAACTATGGCTACACCTTC. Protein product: CASSQEAGANYGYTF.

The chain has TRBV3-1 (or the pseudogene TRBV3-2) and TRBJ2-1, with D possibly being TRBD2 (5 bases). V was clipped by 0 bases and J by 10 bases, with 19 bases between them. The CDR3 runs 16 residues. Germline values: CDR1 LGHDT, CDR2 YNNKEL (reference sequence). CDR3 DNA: TGTGCCAGCAGCCAAGAGCTTAGCGCCATCACTCGAGAGCAGTTCTTC. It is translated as CASSQELSAITREQFF.

Here the CDR3 reads CASSQGRGAFYGYTF. CDR3 bases: TGCGCCAGCAGCCAAGGTCGCGGGGCCTTCTATGGCTACACCTTC. The chain has TRBV4-3 and TRBJ1-2; D perhaps matches TRBD1 (5 bases). CDR1 and CDR2 from the germline V gene are LGHNA and YSLEER. The CDR3 runs to 15 residues. With 1 base removed from V and 4 bases from J, the gap between germline ends came to 13 bases.

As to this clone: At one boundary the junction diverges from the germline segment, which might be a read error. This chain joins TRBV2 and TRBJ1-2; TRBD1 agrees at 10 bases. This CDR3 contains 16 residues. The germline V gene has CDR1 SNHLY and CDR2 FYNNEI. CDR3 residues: CASREGQGVTNYGYTF. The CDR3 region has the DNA TGTGCCAGCAGAGAAGGACAGGGGGTTACTAACTATGGCTACACCTTC.

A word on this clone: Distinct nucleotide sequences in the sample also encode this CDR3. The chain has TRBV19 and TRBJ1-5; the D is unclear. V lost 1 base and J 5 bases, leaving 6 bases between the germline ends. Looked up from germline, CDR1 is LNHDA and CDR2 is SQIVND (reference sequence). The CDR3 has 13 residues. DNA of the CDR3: TGTGCCAGTAGTATAGGACGGGATCAGCCCCAGCATTTT. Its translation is CASSIGRDQPQHF. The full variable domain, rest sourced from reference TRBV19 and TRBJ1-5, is DGGITQSPKYLFRKEGQNVTLSCEQNLNHDAMYWYRQDPGQGLRLIYYSQIVNDFQKGDIAEGYSVSREKKESFPLTVTSAQKNPTAFYLCASSIGRDQPQHFGDGTRLSIL.

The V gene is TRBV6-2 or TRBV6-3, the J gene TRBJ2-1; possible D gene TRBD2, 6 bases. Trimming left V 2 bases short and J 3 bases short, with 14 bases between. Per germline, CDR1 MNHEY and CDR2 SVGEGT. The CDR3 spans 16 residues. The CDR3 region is CASSYGPSADYNEQFF. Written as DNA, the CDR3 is TGTGCCAGCAGTTACGGACCTAGCGCGGACTACAATGAGCAGTTCTTC.

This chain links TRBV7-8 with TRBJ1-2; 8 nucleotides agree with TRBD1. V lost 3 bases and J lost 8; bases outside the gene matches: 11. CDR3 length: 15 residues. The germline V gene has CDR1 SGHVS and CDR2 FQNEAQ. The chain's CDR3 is CASSLAGTGRKGYTF. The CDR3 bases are TGTGCCAGCAGCTTGGCCGGGACAGGTCGGAAGGGCTACACCTTC.

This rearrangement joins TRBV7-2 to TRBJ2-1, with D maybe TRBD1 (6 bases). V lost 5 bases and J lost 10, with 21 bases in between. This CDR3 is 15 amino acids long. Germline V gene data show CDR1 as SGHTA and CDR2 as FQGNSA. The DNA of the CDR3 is TGTGCCAGCAGCCCCCCAGGGGATCCTTCAGGCGAGCAGTTCTTC. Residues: CASSPPGDPSGEQFF.

The CDR3 DNA reads TGCGCCAGCAGCCCAGCAGGGGCAGATTACAATGAGCAGTTCTTC. This gives the protein CASSPAGADYNEQFF. The chain carries TRBV5-1 and TRBJ2-1; a weak D match, TRBD1 (6 bases). Per the germline V gene, CDR1 is SGHRS and CDR2 is YFSETQ. The CDR3 has 15 amino acids. The V gene lost 4 bases and the J gene lost 4 bases, with 15 bases spanning the gap.

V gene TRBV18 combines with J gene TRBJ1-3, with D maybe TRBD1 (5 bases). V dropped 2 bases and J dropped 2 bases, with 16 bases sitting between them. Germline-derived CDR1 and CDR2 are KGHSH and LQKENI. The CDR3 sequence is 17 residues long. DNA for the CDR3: TGTGCCAGCTCACCAATTTTCCGGGACTGGGCTGGAAACACCATATATTTT. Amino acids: CASSPIFRDWAGNTIYF.

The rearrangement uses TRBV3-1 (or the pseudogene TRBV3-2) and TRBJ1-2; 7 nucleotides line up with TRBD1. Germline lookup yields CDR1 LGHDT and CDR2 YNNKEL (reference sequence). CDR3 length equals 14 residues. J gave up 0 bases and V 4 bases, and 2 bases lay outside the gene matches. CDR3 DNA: TGTGCCAGCAGCCCCGACAGGGCTAACTATGGCTACACCTTC. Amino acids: CASSPDRANYGYTF.

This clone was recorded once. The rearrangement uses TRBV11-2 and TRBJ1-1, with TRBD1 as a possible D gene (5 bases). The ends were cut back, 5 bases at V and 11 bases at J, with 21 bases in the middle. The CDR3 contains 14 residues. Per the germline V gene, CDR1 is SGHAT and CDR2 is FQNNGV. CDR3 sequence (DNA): TGTGCCAGCAGCAACCAGGGTCGGCTAGTTAGGGCTTTCTTT. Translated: CASSNQGRLVRAFF.

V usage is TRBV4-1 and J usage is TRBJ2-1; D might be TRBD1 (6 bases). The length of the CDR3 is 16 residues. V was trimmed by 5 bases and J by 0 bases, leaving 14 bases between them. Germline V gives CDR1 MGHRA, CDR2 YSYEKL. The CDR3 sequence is CASSYTTDSSYNEQFF. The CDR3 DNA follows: TGCGCCAGCAGCTACACGACGGACAGCTCCTACAATGAGCAGTTCTTC.

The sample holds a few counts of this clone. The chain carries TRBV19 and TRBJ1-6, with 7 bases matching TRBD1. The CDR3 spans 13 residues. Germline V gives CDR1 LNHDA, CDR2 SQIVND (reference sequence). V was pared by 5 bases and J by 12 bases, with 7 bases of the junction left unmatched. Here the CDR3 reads CASSLRTGRPLHF. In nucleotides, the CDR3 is TGTGCCAGTAGTCTCCGGACAGGCAGACCCCTCCACTTT.

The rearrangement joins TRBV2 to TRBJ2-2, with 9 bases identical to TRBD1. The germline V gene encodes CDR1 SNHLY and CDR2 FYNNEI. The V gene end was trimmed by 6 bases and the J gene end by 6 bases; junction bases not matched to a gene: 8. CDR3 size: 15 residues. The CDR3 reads CASSAGTGRSGELFF. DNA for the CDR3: TGTGCCAGCAGCGCCGGGACAGGGAGGTCCGGGGAGCTGTTTTTT.

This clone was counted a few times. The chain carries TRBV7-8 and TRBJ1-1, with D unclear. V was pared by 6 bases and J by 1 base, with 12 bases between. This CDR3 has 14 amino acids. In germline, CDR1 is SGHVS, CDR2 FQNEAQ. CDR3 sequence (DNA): TGTGCCAGCAGACGGGGAGTCCAGAACACTGAAGCTTTCTTT. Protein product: CASRRGVQNTEAFF.

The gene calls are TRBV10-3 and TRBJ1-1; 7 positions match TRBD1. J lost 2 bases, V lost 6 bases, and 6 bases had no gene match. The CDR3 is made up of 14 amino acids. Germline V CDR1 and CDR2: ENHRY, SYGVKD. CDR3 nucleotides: TGTGCCATCAGCCTGGAGGGGGCAAACACTGAAGCTTTCTTT. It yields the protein CAISLEGANTEAFF.

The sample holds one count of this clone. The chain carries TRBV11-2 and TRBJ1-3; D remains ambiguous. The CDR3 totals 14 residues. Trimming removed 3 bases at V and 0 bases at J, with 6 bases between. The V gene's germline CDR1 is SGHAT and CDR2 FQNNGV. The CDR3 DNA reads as TGTGCCAGCAGCTTTGCGGACTCTGGAAACACCATATATTTT. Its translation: CASSFADSGNTIYF.

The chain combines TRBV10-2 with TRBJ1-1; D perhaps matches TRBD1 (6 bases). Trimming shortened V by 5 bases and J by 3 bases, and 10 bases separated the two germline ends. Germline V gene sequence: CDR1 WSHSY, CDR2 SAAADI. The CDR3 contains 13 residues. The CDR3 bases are TGCGCCAGCAGTCAGGGGTTGGACACTGAAGCTTTCTTT. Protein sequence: CASSQGLDTEAFF.

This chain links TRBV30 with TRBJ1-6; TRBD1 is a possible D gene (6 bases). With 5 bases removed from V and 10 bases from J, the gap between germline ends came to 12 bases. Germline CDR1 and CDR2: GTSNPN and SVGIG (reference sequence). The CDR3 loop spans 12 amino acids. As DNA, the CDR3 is TGTGCCTGGGGTACAGGGAGCTCACCCCTCCACTTT. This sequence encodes CAWGTGSSPLHF.

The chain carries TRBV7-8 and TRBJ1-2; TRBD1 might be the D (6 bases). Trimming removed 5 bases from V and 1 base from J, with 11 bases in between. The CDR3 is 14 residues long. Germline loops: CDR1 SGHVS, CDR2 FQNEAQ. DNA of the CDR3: TGTGCCAGCAGCCGAGACAGGTATAACTATGGCTACACCTTC. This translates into CASSRDRYNYGYTF.

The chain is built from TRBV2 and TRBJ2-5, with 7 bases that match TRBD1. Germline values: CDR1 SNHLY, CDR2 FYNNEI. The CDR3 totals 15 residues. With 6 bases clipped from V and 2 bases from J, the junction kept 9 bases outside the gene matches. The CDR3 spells CASSAGTVFQETQYF. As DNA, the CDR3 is TGTGCCAGCAGCGCCGGGACAGTCTTTCAAGAGACCCAGTACTTC.

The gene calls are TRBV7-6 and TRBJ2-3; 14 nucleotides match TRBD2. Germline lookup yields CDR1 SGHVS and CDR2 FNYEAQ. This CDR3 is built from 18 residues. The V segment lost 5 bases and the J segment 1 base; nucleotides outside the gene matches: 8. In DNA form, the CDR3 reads TGTGCCAGCAGCCTTGGGACTAGCGGGGGCCCTCGCACAGATACGCAGTATTTT. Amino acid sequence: CASSLGTSGGPRTDTQYF.

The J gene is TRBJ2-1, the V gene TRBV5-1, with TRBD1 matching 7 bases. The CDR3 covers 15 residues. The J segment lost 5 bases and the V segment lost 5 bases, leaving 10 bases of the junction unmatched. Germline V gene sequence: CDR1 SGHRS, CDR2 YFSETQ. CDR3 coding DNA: TGCGCCAGCAGGAGGACAGGTTCGGAAGACAATGAGCAGTTCTTC. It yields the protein CASRRTGSEDNEQFF.

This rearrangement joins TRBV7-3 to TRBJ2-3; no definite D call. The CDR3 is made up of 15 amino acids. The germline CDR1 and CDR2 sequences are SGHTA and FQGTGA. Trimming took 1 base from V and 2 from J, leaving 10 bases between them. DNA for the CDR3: TGTGCCAGCAGCTTAAAAGCACTACCCACAGATACGCAGTATTTT. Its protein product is CASSLKALPTDTQYF.

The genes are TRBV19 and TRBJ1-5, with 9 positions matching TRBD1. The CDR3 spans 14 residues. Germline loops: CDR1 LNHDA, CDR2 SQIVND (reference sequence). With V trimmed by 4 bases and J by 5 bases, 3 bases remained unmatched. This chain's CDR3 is CASSTTGGHQPQHF. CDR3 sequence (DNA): TGTGCCAGTAGTACGACAGGGGGACATCAGCCCCAGCATTTT.

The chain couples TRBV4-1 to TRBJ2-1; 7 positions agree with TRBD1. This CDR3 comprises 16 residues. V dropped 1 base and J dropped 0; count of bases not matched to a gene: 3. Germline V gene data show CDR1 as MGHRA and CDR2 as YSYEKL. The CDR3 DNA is TGCGCCAGCAGCCAAGCAGGGACAGTCTCCTACAATGAGCAGTTCTTC. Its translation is CASSQAGTVSYNEQFF.